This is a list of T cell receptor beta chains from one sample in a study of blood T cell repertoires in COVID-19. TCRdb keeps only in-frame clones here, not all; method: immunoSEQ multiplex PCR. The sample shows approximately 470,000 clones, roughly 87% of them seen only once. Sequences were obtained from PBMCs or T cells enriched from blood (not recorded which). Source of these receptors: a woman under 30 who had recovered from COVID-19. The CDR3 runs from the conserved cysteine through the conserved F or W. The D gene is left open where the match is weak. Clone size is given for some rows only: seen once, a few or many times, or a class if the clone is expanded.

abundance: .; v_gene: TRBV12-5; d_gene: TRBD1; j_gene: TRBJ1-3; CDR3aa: CASGLGPLDRSSGNTIYF; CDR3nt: TGTGCTAGTGGTTTGGGCCCCCTGGACAGGTCCTCTGGAAACACCATATATTTT
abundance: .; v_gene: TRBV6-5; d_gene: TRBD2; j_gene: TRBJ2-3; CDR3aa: CASTGGAGDTQYF; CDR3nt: TGTGCCAGCACCGGGGGGGCGGGAGATACGCAGTATTTT
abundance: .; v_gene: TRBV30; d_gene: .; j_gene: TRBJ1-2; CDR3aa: CAWTFWGREGYTF; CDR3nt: TGTGCCTGGACCTTTTGGGGGCGGGAGGGCTACACCTTC
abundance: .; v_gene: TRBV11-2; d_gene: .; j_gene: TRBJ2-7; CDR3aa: CASSLDSSSYEQYF; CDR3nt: TGTGCCAGCAGCCTCGACAGTAGCTCCTACGAGCAGTACTTC
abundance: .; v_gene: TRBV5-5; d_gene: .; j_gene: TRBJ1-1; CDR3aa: CASSAKHGGPGEAFF; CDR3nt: TGTGCCAGCAGCGCCAAGCATGGGGGCCCAGGCGAAGCTTTCTTT
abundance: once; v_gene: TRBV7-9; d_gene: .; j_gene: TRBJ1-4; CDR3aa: CASSLGSHSINEKLFF; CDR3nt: TGTGCCAGCAGCTTAGGGTCCCACAGTATTAATGAAAAACTGTTTTTT
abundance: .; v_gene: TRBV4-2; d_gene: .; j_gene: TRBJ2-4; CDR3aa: CASSQDVPSAEFGKNIQYF; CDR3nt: TGTGCCAGCAGCCAAGATGTTCCCTCGGCTGAGTTCGGGAAAAACATTCAGTACTTC
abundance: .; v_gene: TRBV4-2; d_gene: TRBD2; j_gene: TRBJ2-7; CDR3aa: CASSQDHESGVEQYF; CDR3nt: TGTGCCAGCAGCCAAGATCATGAGAGCGGGGTCGAGCAGTACTTC
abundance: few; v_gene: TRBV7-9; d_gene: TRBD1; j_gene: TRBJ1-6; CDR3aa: CASSPSGGINSPLHF; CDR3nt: TGTGCCAGCAGCCCTTCAGGGGGCATTAATTCACCCCTCCACTTT
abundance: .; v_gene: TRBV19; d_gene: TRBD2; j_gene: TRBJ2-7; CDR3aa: CASSPLTGGFYEQYF; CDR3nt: TGTGCCAGTAGTCCCCTCACGGGGGGGTTCTACGAGCAGTACTTC
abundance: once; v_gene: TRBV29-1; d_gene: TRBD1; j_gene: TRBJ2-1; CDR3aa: CSVSGQKLFF; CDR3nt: TGCAGCGTATCGGGACAGAAACTGTTCTTC
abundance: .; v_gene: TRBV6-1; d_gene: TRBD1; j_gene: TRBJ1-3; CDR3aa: CASSDRAGQGGNTIYF; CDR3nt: TGTGCCAGCAGTGACCGGGCGGGACAGGGTGGAAACACCATATATTTT
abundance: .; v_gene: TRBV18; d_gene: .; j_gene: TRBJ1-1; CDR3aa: CASSIGGNTEAFF; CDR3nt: TGTGCCAGCTCAATCGGGGGGAACACTGAAGCTTTCTTT
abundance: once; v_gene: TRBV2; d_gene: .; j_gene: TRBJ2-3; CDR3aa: CASLPGSYTQYF; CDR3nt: TGTGCCAGCCTTCCCGGGTCGTATACGCAGTATTTT
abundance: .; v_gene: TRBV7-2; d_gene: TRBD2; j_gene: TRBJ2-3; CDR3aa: CASSLARLAATDTQYF; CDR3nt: TGTGCCAGCAGCTTAGCAAGACTAGCGGCCACAGATACGCAGTATTTT
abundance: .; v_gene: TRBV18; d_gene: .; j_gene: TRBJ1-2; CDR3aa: CASSPPTQGISGYTF; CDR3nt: TGTGCCAGCTCACCTCCAACTCAGGGGATTAGTGGCTACACCTTC
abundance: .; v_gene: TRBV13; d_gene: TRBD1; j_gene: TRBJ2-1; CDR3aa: CASSLETGEGYNEQFF; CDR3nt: TGTGCCAGCAGCCTGGAGACAGGGGAAGGGTACAATGAGCAGTTCTTC
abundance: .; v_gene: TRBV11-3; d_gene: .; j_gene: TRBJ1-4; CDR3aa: CASSLPCSLFGGEKLFF; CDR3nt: TGTGCCAGCAGCTTACCCTGCAGTCTCTTCGGGGGTGAAAAACTGTTTTTT
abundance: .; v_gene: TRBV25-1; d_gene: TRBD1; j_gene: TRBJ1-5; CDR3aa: CASSPTGGYRPQHF; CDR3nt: TGTGCCAGCAGCCCCACAGGGGGCTATCGGCCCCAGCATTTT
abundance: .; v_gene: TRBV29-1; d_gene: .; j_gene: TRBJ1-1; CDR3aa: CSVPTDTEAFF; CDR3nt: TGCAGCGTACCCACGGACACTGAAGCTTTCTTT
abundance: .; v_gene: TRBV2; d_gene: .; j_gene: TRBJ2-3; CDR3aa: CASSEIREATDTQYF; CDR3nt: TGTGCCAGCAGTGAAATTCGTGAAGCCACAGATACGCAGTATTTT
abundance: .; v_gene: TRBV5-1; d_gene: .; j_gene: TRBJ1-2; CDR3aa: CASSRTQNYYGYTF; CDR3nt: TGCGCCAGCAGCAGGACACAGAATTACTATGGCTACACCTTC
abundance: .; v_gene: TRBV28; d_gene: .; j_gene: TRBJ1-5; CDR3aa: CASSLSPGLKPQHF; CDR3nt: TGTGCCAGCAGTTTGAGTCCTGGGCTTAAGCCCCAGCATTTT
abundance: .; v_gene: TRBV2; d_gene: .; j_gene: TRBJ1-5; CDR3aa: CASSGRWDQPQHF; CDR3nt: TGTGCCAGCAGTGGGCGGTGGGATCAGCCCCAGCATTTT
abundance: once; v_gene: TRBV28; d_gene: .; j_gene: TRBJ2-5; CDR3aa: CASSFAVGPQETQYF; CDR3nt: TGTGCCAGCAGTTTTGCTGTGGGGCCTCAAGAGACCCAGTACTTC
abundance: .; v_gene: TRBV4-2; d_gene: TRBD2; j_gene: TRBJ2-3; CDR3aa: CASSHATSGGFDTQYF; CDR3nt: TGTGCCAGCAGCCACGCGACTAGCGGGGGTTTTGATACGCAGTATTTT
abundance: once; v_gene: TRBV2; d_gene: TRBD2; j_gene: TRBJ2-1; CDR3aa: CASSEGLAGVGQFF; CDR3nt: TGTGCCAGCAGTGAGGGGCTAGCGGGGGTCGGACAGTTCTTC
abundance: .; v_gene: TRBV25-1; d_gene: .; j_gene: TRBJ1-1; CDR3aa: CASSESGGTEAFF; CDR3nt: TGTGCCAGCAGTGAATCTGGAGGGACTGAAGCTTTCTTT
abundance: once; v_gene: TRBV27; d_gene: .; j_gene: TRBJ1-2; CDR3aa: CANPTGPPGECGYTF; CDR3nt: TGTGCCAACCCGACAGGACCCCCGGGCGAGTGTGGCTACACCTTC
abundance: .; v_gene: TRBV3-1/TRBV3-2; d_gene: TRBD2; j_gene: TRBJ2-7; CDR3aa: CASSQVAGGHYEQYF; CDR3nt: TGTGCCAGCAGCCAAGTAGCGGGGGGACACTACGAGCAGTACTTC
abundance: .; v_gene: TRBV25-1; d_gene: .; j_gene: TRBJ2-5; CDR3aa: CATLPTKSGQETQYF; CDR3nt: TGTGCCACACTACCCACAAAAAGCGGTCAAGAGACCCAGTACTTC
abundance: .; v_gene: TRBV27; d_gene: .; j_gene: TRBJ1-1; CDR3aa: CASRANTEAFF; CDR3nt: TGTGCCAGCAGGGCGAACACTGAAGCTTTCTTT
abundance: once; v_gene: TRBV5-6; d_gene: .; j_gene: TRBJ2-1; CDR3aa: CASRSPPYNEQFF; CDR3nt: TGTGCCAGCAGGAGTCCCCCCTACAATGAGCAGTTCTTC
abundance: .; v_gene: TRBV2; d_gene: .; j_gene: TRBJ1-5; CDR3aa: CASSEDRYQPQHF; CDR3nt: TGTGCCAGCAGTGAAGACAGGTACCAGCCCCAGCATTTT
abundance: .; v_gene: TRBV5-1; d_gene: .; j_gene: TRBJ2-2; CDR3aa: CASSGGSLTGELFF; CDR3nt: TGCGCCAGCAGCGGCGGCTCTCTCACCGGGGAGCTGTTTTTT
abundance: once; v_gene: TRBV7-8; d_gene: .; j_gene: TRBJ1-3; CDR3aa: CASSFLQGSGNTIYF; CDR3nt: TGTGCCAGCAGCTTCCTACAGGGTTCTGGAAACACCATATATTTT
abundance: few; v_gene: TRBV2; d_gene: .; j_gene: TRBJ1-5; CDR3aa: CASSEEKPNQPQHF; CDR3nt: TGTGCCAGCAGTGAAGAAAAGCCCAATCAGCCCCAGCATTTT